This TCR beta chain was obtained from a study of CD8+CD57+ T cells in acquired aplastic anemia. Researchers used genomic DNA as the template to profile TCR beta VDJ and CDR3. One entry per CDR3 protein, called by TCRdb with MiXCR from the reads. The table lists around 150,000 distinct CDR3 sequences, 71% of them singletons, with approximately 48% in the top ten. CD8+CD57+ cell expansion, shown by flow cytometry, had occurred in the patients selected for sequencing. The enrolled patients all had severe acquired aplastic anemia. The CDR3 totals 15 residues. CDR1 ENHRY and CDR2 SYGVKD come from the germline V gene. V dropped 4 bases and J dropped 3 bases, with 15 bases sitting between them.

This chain connects TRBV10-3 to TRBJ1-1, with D uncertain. This TCR came from a human donor with aplastic anemia. Sample: sorted CD4+, CD8+, or CD8+CD57+ T cells (not recorded which) from PBMCs. The CDR3 nucleotides are TGTGCCATCAGTGGGGGAGAGAAGGTGGACACTGAAGCTTTCTTT. Translated, it gives CAISGGEKVDTEAFF.